These 26 T cell receptor beta chains originate from one sample sequenced in a study of cytomegalovirus exposure and HLA in healthy donors. Libraries were prepared by immunoSEQ multiplex PCR; TCRdb keeps only in-frame clonotypes and omits some of them. Here the sample spans some 150,000 clones, around nine tenths being singletons. Sequencing was done on a sample of PBMCs. The receptors come from a man younger than 30 in good health and CMV-seropositive.

This rearrangement joins TRBV7-6 to TRBJ1-5; no definite D call. V was cut by 5 bases and J by 6 bases, with 8 bases left in between. Germline-derived CDR1 and CDR2 are SGHVS and FNYEAQ. This CDR3 comprises 12 residues. CDR3 nucleotide sequence: TGTGCCAGCAGCCTCCCGGGTCAGCCCCAGCATTTT. Translation: CASSLPGQPQHF.

The chain recombines TRBV9 with TRBJ2-1, with D tentatively TRBD2 (6 bases). CDR1 and CDR2 from the germline V gene are SGDLS and YYNGEE. The CDR3 sequence is 14 residues long. V lost 2 bases and J 10 bases, leaving 16 bases between the germline ends. DNA of the CDR3: TGTGCCAGCAGCGTCCGGGACTCTTCAAACGAGCAGTTCTTC. This sequence encodes CASSVRDSSNEQFF.

The V gene is TRBV9, the J gene TRBJ2-1; 7 nucleotides match TRBD1. V shed 3 bases, J shed 10 bases, and the junction held 10 bases outside the gene matches. The CDR3 is made up of 14 amino acids. Germline values: CDR1 SGDLS, CDR2 YYNGEE. For the CDR3, the DNA is TGTGCCAGCAGCGGAGGGGACAGCGCCTCCGAGCAGTTCTTC. Its protein is CASSGGDSASEQFF.

This chain links TRBV13 with TRBJ2-1, with TRBD2 identical over 10 bases. In germline, CDR1 is PRHDT, CDR2 FYEKMQ (reference sequence). J was trimmed by 13 bases and V by 4 bases; bases with no gene match: 13. This CDR3 has 15 amino acids. The CDR3 DNA reads TGTGCCAGCAGCTCGATAAAGACTATAGCGGGAGGCCAGTTCTTC. Encoded protein: CASSSIKTIAGGQFF. The entire variable domain, with the rest obtained from reference TRBV13 and TRBJ2-1, is as follows: AAGVIQSPRHLIKEKRETATLKCYPIPRHDTVYWYQQGPGQDPQFLISFYEKMQSDKGSIPDRFSAQQFSDYHSELNMSSLELGDSALYFCASSSIKTIAGGQFFGPGTRLTVL.

The chain uses TRBV7-3 and TRBJ2-7; D may be TRBD2 (7 bases). The V end lost 5 bases, the J end lost 3 bases, and 17 bases lay between the germline ends. The germline gives CDR1 SGHTA, CDR2 FQGTGA. The CDR3 is 15 residues long. This chain's CDR3 is CASSTGRGAGYEQYF. As DNA, the CDR3 is TGTGCCAGCAGCACAGGCCGGGGGGCGGGCTACGAGCAGTACTTC. Looking up the rest from reference TRBV7-3 and TRBJ2-7 gives the full variable domain: GAGVSQTPSNKVTEKGKYVELRCDPISGHTALYWYRQSLGQGPEFLIYFQGTGAADDSGLPNDRFFAVRPEGSVSTLKIQRTERGDSAVYLCASSTGRGAGYEQYFGPGTRLTVT.

This chain joins TRBV6-5 and TRBJ2-5; 7 nucleotides agree with TRBD1. Unmatched junction bases numbered 5, after V lost 5 bases and J lost 2 bases. Germline CDR1 is MNHEY and CDR2 is SVGAGI. There are 14 residues in the CDR3. CDR3 in DNA: TGTGCCAGCAGTCTAACAGGGGATCAAGAGACCCAGTACTTC. Encoded protein: CASSLTGDQETQYF.

The chain uses TRBV5-1 and TRBJ1-2, with TRBD1 as a possible D gene (6 bases). The CDR3 has 15 amino acids. In germline, CDR1 is SGHRS, CDR2 YFSETQ. V shed 5 bases and J shed 0 bases, with 14 bases lying between them. For the CDR3, the DNA is TGCGCCAGCAGGACCCGAGGGGGTACTAACTATGGCTACACCTTC. Its translation: CASRTRGGTNYGYTF.

This chain connects TRBV9 to TRBJ1-5, with D perhaps TRBD1 (6 bases). The V end was cut by 0 bases, the J end by 5 bases, with 9 bases between. Per the germline V gene, CDR1 is SGDLS and CDR2 is YYNGEE. This CDR3 has 14 amino acids. Here the CDR3 reads CASSVGSGDQPQHF. CDR3 bases: TGTGCCAGCAGCGTAGGGTCAGGGGATCAGCCCCAGCATTTT. Full variable domain (outside the CDR3, taken from reference TRBV9 and TRBJ1-5): DSGVTQTPKHLITATGQRVTLRCSPRSGDLSVYWYQQSLDQGLQFLIQYYNGEERAKGNILERFSAQQFPDLHSELNLSSLELGDSALYFCASSVGSGDQPQHFGDGTRLSIL.

The J gene is TRBJ2-5, the V gene TRBV28; D is perhaps TRBD1 (5 bases). Germline V gene lookup returns CDR1 MDHEN and CDR2 SYDVKM. The CDR3 has 15 residues. The germline V and J ends were trimmed by 2 bases and 5 bases, with 15 bases remaining between them. DNA for the CDR3: TGTGCCAGCAGTTTAAGTGTTTCAGGGAAGGAGACCCAGTACTTC. Protein sequence: CASSLSVSGKETQYF.

The rearrangement joins TRBV11-1 to TRBJ2-2, with D tentatively TRBD1 (5 bases). Germline CDR1 SGHAT, CDR2 FQDESV (reference sequence). Trimming removed 4 bases at V and 5 bases at J, with 11 bases between. There are 14 residues in the CDR3. The CDR3 reads CASSYKRGTGELFF. In DNA form, the CDR3 reads TGTGCCAGCAGCTATAAAAGGGGAACCGGGGAGCTGTTTTTT. Full variable domain (outside the CDR3, taken from reference TRBV11-1 and TRBJ2-2): EAEVAQSPRYKITEKSQAVAFWCDPISGHATLYWYRQILGQGPELLVQFQDESVVDDSQLPKDRFSAERLKGVDSTLKIQPAELGDSAMYLCASSYKRGTGELFFGEGSRLTVL.

The gene calls are TRBV19 and TRBJ2-5; TRBD1 agrees at 8 bases. The germline gives CDR1 LNHDA, CDR2 SQIVND (reference sequence). The CDR3 is 13 residues long. J was trimmed by 3 bases and V by 7 bases; bases with no gene match: 4. The CDR3 DNA reads as TGTGCCAGTAATGCAGGGGGCGAAGAGACCCAGTACTTC. This translates into CASNAGGEETQYF.

The genes are TRBV18 and TRBJ1-2; D is undetermined. CDR1 and CDR2 (germline): KGHSH, LQKENI. V was pared by 3 bases and J by 3 bases, with 14 bases between. There are 15 residues in the CDR3. The CDR3 DNA follows: TGTGCCAGCTCACCCGGAGTAACCCGGGACTATGGCTACACCTTC. Its protein is CASSPGVTRDYGYTF.

As to this clone: This same CDR3 is encoded by further DNA sequences in the sample. This chain connects TRBV2 to TRBJ1-2, with TRBD1 matching over 8 bases. This CDR3 spans 12 amino acids. Germline loops: CDR1 SNHLY, CDR2 FYNNEI. J lost 6 bases, V lost 4 bases, and 1 base had no gene match. The CDR3 spells CASSAQGDGYTF. The CDR3, as DNA: TGTGCCAGCAGTGCACAGGGGGATGGCTACACCTTC.

This chain uses TRBV4-3 with TRBJ1-3, with 9 nucleotides matching TRBD1. The CDR3 contains 16 residues. V dropped 1 base and J dropped 4; count of bases not matched to a gene: 5. The germline gives CDR1 LGHNA, CDR2 YSLEER. The chain's CDR3 is CASSQVRTGAGNTIYF. CDR3 nucleotides: TGCGCCAGCAGCCAAGTGAGGACAGGGGCCGGAAACACCATATATTTT.

This chain links TRBV9 with TRBJ2-7, with D maybe TRBD2 (5 bases). The V and J ends lost 0 bases and 6 bases respectively, with 10 bases between them. Germline V gene sequence: CDR1 SGDLS, CDR2 YYNGEE. The CDR3 consists of 13 residues. The CDR3 spells CASSVALAGEQYF. DNA of the CDR3: TGTGCCAGCAGCGTAGCTCTAGCCGGCGAGCAGTACTTC.

This chain joins TRBV29-1 and TRBJ1-2, with 9 bases matching TRBD1. Germline trimming cut 6 bases from V and 7 bases from J; bases unmatched to any gene: 9. The CDR3 covers 13 residues. Germline CDR1 and CDR2: SQVTM and ANQGSEA. CDR3 sequence: CSVRTGEDCGYTF. The CDR3 DNA follows: TGCAGCGTCAGGACAGGGGAAGACTGTGGCTACACCTTC.

The gene calls are TRBV6-6 and TRBJ1-1; the D gene is possibly TRBD1 (5 bases). This CDR3 is built from 16 residues. Trimming removed 5 bases from V and 0 bases from J, with 16 bases in between. Germline CDR1 is MNHNY and CDR2 is SVGAGI (reference sequence). CDR3 sequence: CASSTLRGTLNTEAFF. The CDR3 coding sequence is TGTGCCAGCAGTACATTGCGGGGGACTCTGAACACTGAAGCTTTCTTT.

This rearrangement joins TRBV9 to TRBJ2-3, with 11 bases fitting TRBD1. CDR3 size: 15 residues. Trimming took 1 base from V and 4 from J; bases not matched to a gene: 2. Per the germline V gene, CDR1 is SGDLS and CDR2 is YYNGEE. In DNA, the CDR3 is TGTGCCAGCAGCGTAATGGGACAGGGGGCAGATACGCAGTATTTT. Encoded protein: CASSVMGQGADTQYF.

V usage is TRBV29-1 and J usage is TRBJ1-2; D not certain. The V gene lost 2 bases and the J gene lost 4 bases, with 11 bases spanning the gap. CDR1 is SQVTM, CDR2 ANQGSEA, per germline. CDR3 length: 13 residues. CDR3 sequence reads: CSVEIPGPYGYTF. The CDR3 bases are TGCAGCGTTGAAATACCGGGTCCCTATGGCTACACCTTC.

V and J are TRBV29-1 and TRBJ2-5; D gene ambiguous. Deletions cut 4 bases from V and 3 bases from J, with 9 bases between. The CDR3 has 12 residues. Germline-derived CDR1 and CDR2 are SQVTM and ANQGSEA. CDR3 in amino acids: CSVVWLEETQYF. The CDR3 nucleotides read TGCAGCGTTGTCTGGCTAGAAGAGACCCAGTACTTC.

The V call is TRBV28, the J call TRBJ2-2, with a possible D match to TRBD1 (6 bases). Deletions cut 9 bases from V and 5 bases from J, with 19 bases between. The CDR3 runs to 15 residues. CDR1 is MDHEN and CDR2 is SYDVKM in the germline V gene. The CDR3 spells CASSTGQGRTGELFF. CDR3 sequence (DNA): TGTGCCAGTTCCACGGGGCAGGGGCGGACCGGGGAGCTGTTTTTT.

This clone was counted once. This chain links TRBV19 with TRBJ1-5, with 7 nucleotides matching TRBD1. This CDR3 has 16 residues. Germline lookup yields CDR1 LNHDA and CDR2 SQIVND (reference sequence). Trimming cost V 6 bases and J 6 bases; bases outside gene matches: 14. The CDR3: CASRNLRDRWAQPQHF. The CDR3 bases are TGTGCCAGTAGAAACCTCCGGGACAGATGGGCTCAGCCCCAGCATTTT.

The rearrangement joins TRBV13 to TRBJ1-5; D not certain. V was pared by 4 bases and J by 6 bases, with 10 bases between. CDR1 PRHDT and CDR2 FYEKMQ come from the germline V gene (reference sequence). CDR3 length: 13 amino acids. The CDR3 protein is CASSSLGGQPQHF. The CDR3 DNA reads as TGTGCCAGCAGCTCCTTAGGCGGTCAGCCCCAGCATTTT.

The chain uses TRBV6-4 and TRBJ2-1; a possible D gene is TRBD2 (6 bases). Germline V gene data show CDR1 as MRHNA and CDR2 as SNTAGT. This CDR3 region has 16 residues. Trimming took off 4 bases at V and 0 bases at J, with 13 bases between the two ends. The CDR3 region is CASSGDFSSSYNEQFF. In DNA form, the CDR3 reads TGTGCCAGCAGTGGGGACTTCTCTAGCTCCTACAATGAGCAGTTCTTC.

The chain uses TRBV7-3 and TRBJ2-1; 9 bases match TRBD2. Germline-derived CDR1 and CDR2 are SGHTA and FQGTGA. The CDR3 runs 20 residues. J was trimmed by 3 bases and V by 5 bases; bases with no gene match: 20. The CDR3 bases are TGTGCCAGCAGCCAAAAGGGCGGCGGGAGGGCCTGGGCGGTCTACAATGAGCAGTTCTTC. Its translation: CASSQKGGGRAWAVYNEQFF.

This chain joins TRBV27 and TRBJ2-1; D is perhaps TRBD1 (5 bases). V lost 7 bases and J lost 9, with 16 bases in between. From germline, CDR1 is MNHEY and CDR2 SMNVEV (reference sequence). CDR3 length: 13 amino acids. CDR3 bases: TGTGCCAGCACCCGCTCAGGGCCGAGTGAGCAGTTCTTC. This codes for CASTRSGPSEQFF.